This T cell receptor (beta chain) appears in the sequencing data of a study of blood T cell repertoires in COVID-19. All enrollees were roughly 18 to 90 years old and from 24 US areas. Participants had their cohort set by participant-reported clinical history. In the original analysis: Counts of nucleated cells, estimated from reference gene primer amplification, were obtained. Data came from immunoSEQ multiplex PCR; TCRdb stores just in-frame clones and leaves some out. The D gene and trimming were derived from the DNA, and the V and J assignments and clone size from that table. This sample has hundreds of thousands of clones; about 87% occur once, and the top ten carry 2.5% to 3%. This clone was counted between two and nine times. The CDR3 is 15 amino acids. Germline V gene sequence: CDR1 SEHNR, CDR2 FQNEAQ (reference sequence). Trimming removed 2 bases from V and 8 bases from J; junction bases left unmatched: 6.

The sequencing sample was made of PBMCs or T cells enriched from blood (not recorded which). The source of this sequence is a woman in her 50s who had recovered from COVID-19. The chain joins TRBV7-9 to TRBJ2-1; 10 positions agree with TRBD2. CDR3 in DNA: TGTGCCAGCAGCTTATATTCTAGCGGGAGCGATGAGCAGTTCTTC. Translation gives CASSLYSSGSDEQFF.